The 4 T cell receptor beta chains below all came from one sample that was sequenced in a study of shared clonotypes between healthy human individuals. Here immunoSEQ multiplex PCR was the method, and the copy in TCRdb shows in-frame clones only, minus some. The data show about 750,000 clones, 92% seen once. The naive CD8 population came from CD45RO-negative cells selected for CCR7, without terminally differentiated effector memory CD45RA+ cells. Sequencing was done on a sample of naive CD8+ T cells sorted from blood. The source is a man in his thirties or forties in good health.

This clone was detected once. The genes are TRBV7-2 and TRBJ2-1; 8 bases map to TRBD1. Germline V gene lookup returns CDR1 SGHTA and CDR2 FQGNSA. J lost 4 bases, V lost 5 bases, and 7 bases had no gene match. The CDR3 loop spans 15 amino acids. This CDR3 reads CASSIGQGLYNEQFF. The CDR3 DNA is TGTGCCAGCAGCATAGGACAGGGCCTTTACAATGAGCAGTTCTTC.

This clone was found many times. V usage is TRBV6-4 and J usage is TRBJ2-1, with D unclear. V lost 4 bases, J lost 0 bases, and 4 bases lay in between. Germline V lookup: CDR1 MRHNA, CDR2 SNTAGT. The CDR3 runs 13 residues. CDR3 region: CASSAGSYNEQFF. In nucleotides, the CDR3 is TGTGCCAGCAGTGCGGGCTCCTACAATGAGCAGTTCTTC.

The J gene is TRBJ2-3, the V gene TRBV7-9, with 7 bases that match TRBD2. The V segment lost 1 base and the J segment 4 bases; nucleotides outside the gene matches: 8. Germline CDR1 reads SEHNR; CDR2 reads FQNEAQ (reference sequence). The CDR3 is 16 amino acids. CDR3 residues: CASSLGREWFSDTQYF. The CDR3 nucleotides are TGTGCCAGCAGCTTAGGGCGGGAGTGGTTCTCAGATACGCAGTATTTT.

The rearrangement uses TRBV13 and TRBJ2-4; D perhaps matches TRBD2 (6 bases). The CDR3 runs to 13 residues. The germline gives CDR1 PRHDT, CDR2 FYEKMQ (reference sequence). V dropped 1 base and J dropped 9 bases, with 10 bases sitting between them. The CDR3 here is CASSLAGEGIQYF. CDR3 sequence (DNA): TGTGCCAGCAGCTTAGCGGGAGAAGGCATTCAGTACTTC.